What follows are 12 T cell receptor beta chains derived from one specimen sequenced in a study of blood T cell repertoires in COVID-19. Produced via immunoSEQ multiplex PCR; TCRdb's table is partial and in-frame only. The sample lists some 59,000 clones, roughly nine tenths seen once, with around 1.6% in the top ten. The source material was peripheral blood. The receptors here all came from a man aged 60-69 years with acute or convalescent COVID-19.

J is TRBJ2-1 and V is TRBV19; 10 bases fit TRBD2. The trim removed 5 bases at V and 4 bases at J, leaving 5 bases unmatched. The CDR3 is 15 amino acids. Germline CDR1 and CDR2: LNHDA and SQIVND (reference sequence). CDR3 sequence (DNA): TGTGCCAGTAGTCCCTTACTAGCGGGGTACAATGAGCAGTTCTTC. It encodes CASSPLLAGYNEQFF.

This clone came up once. The rearrangement uses TRBV19 and TRBJ1-4; 8 bases map to TRBD1. The CDR3 runs 14 residues. With 6 bases clipped from V and 8 bases from J, the junction kept 8 bases outside the gene matches. The germline V gene has CDR1 LNHDA and CDR2 SQIVND (reference sequence). In nucleotides, the CDR3 is TGTGCCAGTAGAATTACCGGGACAGGAGAAAAACTGTTTTTT. Protein: CASRITGTGEKLFF.

V and J are TRBV11-2 and TRBJ1-6, with TRBD1 identical over 8 bases. Germline assignment: CDR1 SGHAT and CDR2 FQNNGV. This CDR3 spans 17 amino acids. The V gene end was trimmed by 5 bases and the J gene end by 1 base; junction bases not matched to a gene: 7. In DNA, the CDR3 is TGTGCCAGCAGCCCCTGGACAGGGCGTTCCTATAATTCACCCCTCCACTTT. It yields the protein CASSPWTGRSYNSPLHF.

This chain connects TRBV29-1 to TRBJ2-2; TRBD1 matches at 8 bases. Germline V gene lookup returns CDR1 SQVTM and CDR2 ANQGSEA. This CDR3 is built from 14 residues. With 7 bases clipped from V and 0 bases from J, the junction kept 4 bases outside the gene matches. CDR3 DNA sequence: TGCAGCGCTGTACAGGGGGCGAACACCGGGGAGCTGTTTTTT. Translated: CSAVQGANTGELFF.

The chain joins TRBV5-1 to TRBJ1-6; D is undetermined. This CDR3 has 18 residues. Germline lookup yields CDR1 SGHRS and CDR2 YFSETQ. Trimming took 4 bases from V and 2 from J, leaving 19 bases between them. The CDR3 DNA sequence: TGCGCCAGCAGCGTTTCACGTCGGGGTAGCGCCTATAATTCACCCCTCCACTTT. Translated: CASSVSRRGSAYNSPLHF.

This chain joins TRBV6-1 and TRBJ1-6; 9 nucleotides align to TRBD1. V shed 1 base, J shed 1 base, and the junction held 14 bases outside the gene matches. The CDR3 consists of 21 residues. CDR1 is MNHNS and CDR2 is SASEGT in the germline V gene. In DNA, the CDR3 is TGTGCCAGCAGTGAAGGGGGGACGGGACAGGGTTTGCGTTCCTATAATTCACCCCTCCACTTT. This translates into CASSEGGTGQGLRSYNSPLHF.

The chain is built from TRBV7-2 and TRBJ2-1; 10 bases align to TRBD2. This CDR3 region has 16 residues. Germline CDR1 reads SGHTA; CDR2 reads FQGNSA. V shed 1 base and J 7 bases; nucleotides not matched to a gene: 7. The DNA of the CDR3 is TGTGCCAGCAGCTTAGACCCAGCGGGGGGGCGTAATGAGCAGTTCTTC. Translation: CASSLDPAGGRNEQFF.

V usage is TRBV11-2 and J usage is TRBJ2-7; possible D gene TRBD1, 6 bases. Deletions cut 0 bases from V and 2 bases from J, with 17 bases between. Germline V CDR1 and CDR2: SGHAT, FQNNGV. The CDR3 has 17 residues. The CDR3 DNA reads as TGTGCCAGCAGCTTAGAGAGATTCCAGGGGCTCCCCTACGAGCAGTACTTC. Protein sequence: CASSLERFQGLPYEQYF.

V and J are TRBV6-5 and TRBJ1-6, with D possibly matching TRBD1 (6 bases). This CDR3 contains 13 residues. CDR1 and CDR2 (germline): MNHEY, SVGAGI. Trimming pared 7 bases from V and 7 bases from J, leaving 11 bases between. The CDR3: CASKRTENSPLHF. DNA of the CDR3: TGTGCCAGCAAGAGGACAGAAAATTCACCCCTCCACTTT.

The J gene is TRBJ2-5, the V gene TRBV7-3, with 11 bases fitting TRBD1. Losses at the gene ends were 6 bases for V and 5 bases for J; bases not matched to a gene: 5. The CDR3 extends over 14 amino acids. Germline V gives CDR1 SGHTA, CDR2 FQGTGA. Written as DNA, the CDR3 is TGTGCCAGCAGTCGGACAGGGGGCGTGGAGACCCAGTACTTC. Protein product: CASSRTGGVETQYF.

This sequence joins TRBV23-1 and TRBJ2-7, with 7 bases lining up with TRBD1. TRBV23-1 carries the ORF label, with uncertain function. V was pared by 3 bases and J by 3 bases, with 8 bases of the junction left unmatched. There are 15 residues in the CDR3. CDR3 in DNA: TGCGCCAGCAGTCACCCGACGACAGGGATCTACGAGCAGTACTTC. Protein sequence: CASSHPTTGIYEQYF.

The chain couples TRBV3-1 (or the pseudogene TRBV3-2) to TRBJ1-5; D gene ambiguous. Germline V gene data show CDR1 as LGHDT and CDR2 as YNNKEL (reference sequence). V lost 8 bases and J lost 3, with 8 bases in between. The length of the CDR3 is 12 residues. CDR3 bases: TGTGCCAGCGGAGGGCCCAATCAGCCCCAGCATTTT. Translation gives CASGGPNQPQHF.